The 18 T cell receptor beta chains in this list originate from one sample, sequenced in a study of T cell repertoires in cytomegalovirus infection. TCRdb redid the calling of the reads with MiXCR, one entry per CDR3 protein. The sample lists some 940,000 distinct CDR3 sequences, approximately 31% occurring once. The antigens for these receptors are not known. The sample was cultured CD8+ T cells from PBMCs, taken from culture after CMV antigen stimulation. These receptors were collected from a human donor in good health (CMV status not recorded). Some clones in this sample may be carry-over from other donors' samples.

This clonotype was recorded a few times. The chain combines TRBV6-2 or TRBV6-3 with TRBJ2-1; TRBD2 matches 9 bases. Germline loops: CDR1 MNHEY, CDR2 SVGEGT. The CDR3 loop spans 17 amino acids. The ends lost 6 bases at V and 0 bases at J; junction bases unmatched: 9. The CDR3 region is CASSSLERGDSYNEQFF. The CDR3 nucleotides read TGTGCCAGCAGCTCCCTCGAGCGGGGGGACTCCTACAATGAGCAGTTCTTC.

The chain couples TRBV12-3 or TRBV12-4 to TRBJ1-2; unclear D gene. The CDR3 has 11 amino acids. Trimming took 6 bases from V and 6 from J, leaving 8 bases between them. The CDR3 DNA follows: TGTGCCAGCAGGGGAACGAATGGCTACACCTTC. This gives the protein CASRGTNGYTF.

This clonotype has ten or more counts. The CDR3 reads CASSISSGGTDTQYF. CDR3 in DNA: TGTGCCAGTAGTATATCTAGCGGGGGCACAGATACGCAGTATTTT. The J gene is TRBJ2-3, the V gene TRBV19, with 9 bases identical to TRBD2. Germline CDR1 reads LNHDA; CDR2 reads SQIVND (reference sequence). Trimming at V came to 2 bases and at J to 1 base, leaving 1 base not matched to a gene. The CDR3 contains 15 residues.

This chain links TRBV6-1 with TRBJ1-5; D uncertain. Trimming removed 11 bases from V and 6 bases from J, with 8 bases in between. The germline CDR1 and CDR2 sequences are MNHNS and SASEGT. The CDR3 is 10 amino acids. The CDR3 here is CASGSQPQHF. The DNA for the CDR3 is TGTGCCTCCGGTAGTCAGCCCCAGCATTTT.

This clonotype was detected only a few times. The chain recombines TRBV29-1 with TRBJ1-2, with D tentatively TRBD1 (6 bases). Per the germline V gene, CDR1 is SQVTM and CDR2 is ANQGSEA. There are 13 residues in the CDR3. The V end was cut by 4 bases, the J end by 3 bases, with 12 bases between. CDR3 sequence (DNA): TGCAGCGTTGCTCAGGGGCGTGACTATGGCTACACCTTC. This gives the protein CSVAQGRDYGYTF.

This clonotype was counted at least ten times. The chain couples TRBV11-3 to TRBJ1-1; TRBD1 might be the D (6 bases). Trimming pared 4 bases from V and 7 bases from J, leaving 19 bases between. Germline V lookup: CDR1 SGHNT, CDR2 YENEEA. The CDR3 extends over 15 amino acids. Written as DNA, the CDR3 is TGTGCCAGCAGCTCCCGGGACACAGGAGACGATGAAGCTTTCTTT. Translation: CASSSRDTGDDEAFF.

J is TRBJ1-5 and V is TRBV5-1; TRBD1 agrees at 8 bases. Germline CDR1 is SGHRS and CDR2 is YFSETQ. With 8 bases clipped from V and 4 bases from J, the junction kept 8 bases outside the gene matches. This CDR3 contains 14 residues. CDR3 in amino acids: CARRRTGMNQPQHF. CDR3 DNA sequence: TGCGCCAGAAGACGGACAGGGATGAATCAGCCCCAGCATTTT.

The chain recombines TRBV27 with TRBJ1-4; D remains unclear. Germline V gene sequence: CDR1 MNHEY, CDR2 SMNVEV (reference sequence). Between the trimmed V and J ends, which lost 2 bases and 5 bases, there was a span of 30 bases. The CDR3 covers 21 residues. The CDR3 bases are TGTGCCAGCAGTTTAGACTCGCACGGGATACCAACCGGGTTACTCAATGAAAAACTGTTTTTT. The encoded protein is CASSLDSHGIPTGLLNEKLFF.

The V and J genes are TRBV6-5 and TRBJ2-1, with TRBD2 identical over 10 bases. V gave up 1 base and J gave up 0 bases; unmatched junction bases: 15. Germline loops: CDR1 MNHEY, CDR2 SVGAGI. The CDR3 is 21 amino acids. The CDR3 protein is CASSYLRLAGHQFSSYNEQFF. As DNA, the CDR3 is TGTGCCAGCAGTTACTTGAGACTAGCGGGCCATCAATTTAGCTCCTACAATGAGCAGTTCTTC.

The chain uses TRBV18 and TRBJ2-1; possibly TRBD1 or TRBD2 for D (5 bases each). CDR1 and CDR2 (germline): KGHSH, LQKENI. The V end lost 8 bases, the J end lost 4 bases, and 12 bases lay between the germline ends. This CDR3 region has 13 residues. Here the CDR3 reads CASQGDGYNEQFF. The CDR3 nucleotides are TGTGCCAGCCAAGGGGACGGGTACAATGAGCAGTTCTTC. The full variable domain, in which reference TRBV18 and TRBJ2-1 provide the parts outside the CDR3, is NAGVMQNPRHLVRRRGQEARLRCSPMKGHSHVYWYRQLPEEGLKFMVYLQKENIIDESGMPKERFSAEFPKEGPSILRIQQVVRGDSAAYFCASQGDGYNEQFFGPGTRLTVL.

The rearrangement links TRBV2 to TRBJ1-3; a weak D match, TRBD1 (6 bases). From germline, CDR1 is SNHLY and CDR2 FYNNEI. With 3 bases removed from V and 0 bases from J, the gap between germline ends came to 12 bases. The CDR3 is 16 amino acids. DNA for the CDR3: TGTGCCAGCAGTGATCCCGGGACACCCTCTGGAAACACCATATATTTT. It specifies CASSDPGTPSGNTIYF. Full variable domain (remainder filled in from reference TRBV2 and TRBJ1-3): EPEVTQTPSHQVTQMGQEVILRCVPISNHLYFYWYRQILGQKVEFLVSFYNNEISEKSEIFDDQFSVERPDGSNFTLKIRSTKLEDSAMYFCASSDPGTPSGNTIYFGEGSWLTVV.

In this sample, this clonotype turned up many times. The genes are TRBV7-2 and TRBJ1-5; 10 nucleotides agree with TRBD1. Looked up from germline, CDR1 is SGHTA and CDR2 is FQGNSA. The CDR3 is 16 amino acids. J lost 4 bases, V lost 6 bases, and 9 bases had no gene match. The CDR3 DNA follows: TGTGCCAGCAGAATAACGAGACAGGGGGCAAATCAGCCCCAGCATTTT. Amino acid sequence: CASRITRQGANQPQHF.

V gene TRBV7-6 combines with J gene TRBJ2-6, with D perhaps TRBD1 (6 bases). The CDR3 runs 15 residues. Deletions cut 5 bases from V and 3 bases from J, with 11 bases between. The V gene's germline CDR1 is SGHVS and CDR2 FNYEAQ. CDR3 sequence (DNA): TGTGCCAGCAGCCAATACAGGGATGGGGCCAACGTCCTGACTTTC. Translated: CASSQYRDGANVLTF.

Points on this clonotype: A read error may be the cause here, since a much bigger clone is one base away. The chain has TRBV6-5 and TRBJ1-5; D not certain. Trimming removed 7 bases at V and 3 bases at J, with 10 bases between. CDR1 MNHEY and CDR2 SVGAGI come from the germline V gene. CDR3 length equals 13 residues. In DNA, the CDR3 is TGTGCCAGCACGGACCTCCCCAATCAGCCCCAGCATTTT. Translated, it gives CASTDLPNQPQHF.

The chain uses TRBV6-5 and TRBJ1-1; 7 bases align to TRBD1. The V gene end was trimmed by 6 bases and the J gene end by 4 bases; junction bases not matched to a gene: 8. This CDR3 contains 14 residues. Looked up from germline, CDR1 is MNHEY and CDR2 is SVGAGI. CDR3 sequence: CASSKIQGVTEAFF. DNA of the CDR3: TGTGCCAGCAGCAAAATCCAGGGGGTCACTGAAGCTTTCTTT.

This clonotype has at least ten counts. The rearrangement uses TRBV7-9 and TRBJ2-1, with 7 bases identical to TRBD1. Germline V CDR1 and CDR2: SEHNR, FQNEAQ (reference sequence). The length of the CDR3 is 13 residues. V dropped 4 bases and J dropped 10; count of bases not matched to a gene: 7. CDR3 loop: CASSSGQLAEQFF. The CDR3 DNA sequence: TGTGCCAGCAGCTCGGGACAGCTAGCCGAGCAGTTCTTC.

The V and J genes are TRBV7-3 and TRBJ1-4; 10 bases map to TRBD1. Germline V gene sequence: CDR1 SGHTA, CDR2 FQGTGA. Trimming removed 5 bases from V and 8 bases from J; junction bases left unmatched: 8. The CDR3 length is 15 residues. CDR3: CASSTSGTGDEKLFF. CDR3 coding DNA: TGTGCCAGCAGCACATCCGGGACAGGGGACGAAAAACTGTTTTTT. The whole variable domain, filled in from reference TRBV7-3 and TRBJ1-4, reads GAGVSQTPSNKVTEKGKYVELRCDPISGHTALYWYRQSLGQGPEFLIYFQGTGAADDSGLPNDRFFAVRPEGSVSTLKIQRTERGDSAVYLCASSTSGTGDEKLFFGSGTQLSVL.

This clonotype appeared a few times. The chain combines TRBV19 with TRBJ1-1; no definite D call. The CDR3 has 14 amino acids. Germline CDR1 and CDR2: LNHDA and SQIVND (reference sequence). Trimming took off 3 bases at V and 1 base at J, with 9 bases between the two ends. The CDR3 DNA reads as TGTGCCAGTAGTATCCCAAACCCGAACACTGAAGCTTTCTTT. It translates to CASSIPNPNTEAFF. Based on the CDR3 plus reference TRBV19 and TRBJ1-1, the full variable domain is DGGITQSPKYLFRKEGQNVTLSCEQNLNHDAMYWYRQDPGQGLRLIYYSQIVNDFQKGDIAEGYSVSREKKESFPLTVTSAQKNPTAFYLCASSIPNPNTEAFFGQGTRLTVV.